This TCR beta chain was found in a study of T cell responses to AZD1222 COVID-19 vaccine. Study-level background: Analysis merged second doses at about 4 or about 12 weeks.

The CDR3 consists of 16 residues. CDR1 SGHKS and CDR2 YYEKEE come from the germline V gene (reference sequence). V gave up 6 bases and J gave up 0 bases, with 16 bases separating them. The method was immunoSEQ multiplex PCR; TCRdb's version includes in-frame clones alone and lacks a portion of them. The sample has some 170,000 clones, roughly nine tenths seen once; the top ten hold around 1.6%. The chain couples TRBV5-5 to TRBJ1-5, with D possibly TRBD1 on 5 matching bases. Sequencing was performed on peripheral blood, taken on day 0 of AZD1222 vaccination. The sequence was obtained from an adult in good health. This CDR3 is CASTPGDPYSNQPQHF. The CDR3 nucleotides are TGTGCCAGCACCCCGGGGGACCCGTATAGCAATCAGCCCCAGCATTTT.